In this sample, the clone carrying this TCR beta chain turned up many times. Its antigen is as yet unknown. The study collected blood at first hyperthyroidism diagnosis, before any ophthalmopathy symptoms arose. The data are from a study of T cells in Graves' hyperthyroidism and ophthalmopathy. RNA transcripts were the template for amplifying TCR beta CDR3 regions. A set of HTBI primers served as the primers for a first-round RT-PCR of the TCR CDR3. One entry per CDR3 protein, called by TCRdb with MiXCR from the multiplex PCR reads. The table lists 40,000 or so distinct CDR3 sequences, about 50% of them singletons. Study results and caveats: Ophthalmopathy got predicted by the model a median about six months before its onset.

This receptor was obtained from a woman in her 50s with Graves' hyperthyroidism that later progressed to Graves' ophthalmopathy. The sequencing input was blood.

CDR3 protein: CASSSLAARDEQYF. The CDR3 DNA reads as TGCGCCAGCAGCTCACTAGCGGCTCGGGACGAGCAGTACTTC. The rearrangement joins TRBV5-1 to TRBJ2-7; 8 nucleotides line up with TRBD2. V trimming: 3 bases; J trimming: 5 bases; junction bases outside the gene matches: 7. Germline V lookup: CDR1 SGHRS, CDR2 YFSETQ. CDR3 length: 14 residues.